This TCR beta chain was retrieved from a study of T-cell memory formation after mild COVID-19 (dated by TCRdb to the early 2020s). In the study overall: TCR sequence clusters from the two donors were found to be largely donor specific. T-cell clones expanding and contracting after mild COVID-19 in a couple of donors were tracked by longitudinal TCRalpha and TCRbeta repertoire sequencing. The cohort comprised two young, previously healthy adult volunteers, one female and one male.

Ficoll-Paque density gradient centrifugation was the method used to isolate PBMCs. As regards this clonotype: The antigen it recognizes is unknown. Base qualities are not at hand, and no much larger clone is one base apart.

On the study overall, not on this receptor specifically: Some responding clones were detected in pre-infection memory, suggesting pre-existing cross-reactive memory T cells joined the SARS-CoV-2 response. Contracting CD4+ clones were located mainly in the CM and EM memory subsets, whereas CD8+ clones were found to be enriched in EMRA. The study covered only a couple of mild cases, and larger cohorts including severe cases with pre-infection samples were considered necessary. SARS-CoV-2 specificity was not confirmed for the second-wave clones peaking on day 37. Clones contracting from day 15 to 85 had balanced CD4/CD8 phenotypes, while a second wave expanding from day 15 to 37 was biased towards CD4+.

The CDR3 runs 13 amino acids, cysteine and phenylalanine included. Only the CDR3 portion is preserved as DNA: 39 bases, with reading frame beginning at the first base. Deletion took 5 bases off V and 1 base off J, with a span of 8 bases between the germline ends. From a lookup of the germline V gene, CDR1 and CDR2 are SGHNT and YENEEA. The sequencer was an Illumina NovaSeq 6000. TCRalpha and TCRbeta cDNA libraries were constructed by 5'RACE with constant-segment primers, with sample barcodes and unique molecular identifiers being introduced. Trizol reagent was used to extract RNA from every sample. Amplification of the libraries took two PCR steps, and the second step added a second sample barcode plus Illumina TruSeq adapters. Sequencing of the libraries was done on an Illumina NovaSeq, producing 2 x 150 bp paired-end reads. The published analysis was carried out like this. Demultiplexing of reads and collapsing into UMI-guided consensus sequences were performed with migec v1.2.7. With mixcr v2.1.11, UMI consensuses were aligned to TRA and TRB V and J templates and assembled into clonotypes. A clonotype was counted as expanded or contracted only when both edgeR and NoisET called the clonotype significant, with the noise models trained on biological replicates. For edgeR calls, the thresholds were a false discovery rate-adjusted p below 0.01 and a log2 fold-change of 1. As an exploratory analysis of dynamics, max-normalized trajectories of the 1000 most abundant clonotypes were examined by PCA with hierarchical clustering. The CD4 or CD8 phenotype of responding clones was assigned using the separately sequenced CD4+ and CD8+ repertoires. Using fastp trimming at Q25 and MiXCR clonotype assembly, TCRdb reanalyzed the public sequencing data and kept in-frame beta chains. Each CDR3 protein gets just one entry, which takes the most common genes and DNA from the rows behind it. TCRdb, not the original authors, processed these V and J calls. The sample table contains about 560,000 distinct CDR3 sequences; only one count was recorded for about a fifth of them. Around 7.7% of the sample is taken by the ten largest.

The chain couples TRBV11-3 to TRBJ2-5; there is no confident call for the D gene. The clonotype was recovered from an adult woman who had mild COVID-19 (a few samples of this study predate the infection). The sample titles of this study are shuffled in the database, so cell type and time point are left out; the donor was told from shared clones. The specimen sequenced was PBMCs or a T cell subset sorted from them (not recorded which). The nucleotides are TGTGCCAGCAGCGAAGGGCCCCAAGAGACCCAGTACTTC. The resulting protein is CASSEGPQETQYF.